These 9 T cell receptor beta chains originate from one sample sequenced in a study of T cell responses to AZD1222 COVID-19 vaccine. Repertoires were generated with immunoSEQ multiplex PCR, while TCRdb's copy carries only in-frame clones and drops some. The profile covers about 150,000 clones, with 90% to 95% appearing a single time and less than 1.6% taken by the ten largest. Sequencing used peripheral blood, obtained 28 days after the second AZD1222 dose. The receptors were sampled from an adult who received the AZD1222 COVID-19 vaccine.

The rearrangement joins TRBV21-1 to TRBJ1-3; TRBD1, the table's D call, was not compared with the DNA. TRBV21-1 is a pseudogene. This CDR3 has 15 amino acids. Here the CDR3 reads CASSVPPLTGNTIYF. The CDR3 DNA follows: TGTGCCAGCAGCGTCCCGCCCCTGACAGGAAACACCATATATTTT.

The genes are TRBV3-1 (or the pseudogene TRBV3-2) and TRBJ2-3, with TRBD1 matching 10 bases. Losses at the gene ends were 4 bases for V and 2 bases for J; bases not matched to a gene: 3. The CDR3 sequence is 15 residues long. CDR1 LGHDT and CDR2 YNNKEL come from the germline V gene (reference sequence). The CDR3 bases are TGTGCCAGCAGCCCCGGACAGGGGGACACAGATACGCAGTATTTT. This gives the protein CASSPGQGDTDTQYF.

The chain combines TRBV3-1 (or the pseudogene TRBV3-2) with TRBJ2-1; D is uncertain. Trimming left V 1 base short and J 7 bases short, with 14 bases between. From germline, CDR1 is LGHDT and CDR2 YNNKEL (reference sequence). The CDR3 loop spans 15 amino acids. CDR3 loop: CASSQVGLGKNEQFF. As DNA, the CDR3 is TGTGCCAGCAGCCAAGTTGGGCTTGGCAAGAATGAGCAGTTCTTC.

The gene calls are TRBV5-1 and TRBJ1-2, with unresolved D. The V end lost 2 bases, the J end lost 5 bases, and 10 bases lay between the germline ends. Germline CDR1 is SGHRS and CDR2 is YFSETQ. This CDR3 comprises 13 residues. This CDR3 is CASSLGREYGYTF. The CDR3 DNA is TGCGCCAGCAGCTTAGGACGGGAATATGGCTACACCTTC.

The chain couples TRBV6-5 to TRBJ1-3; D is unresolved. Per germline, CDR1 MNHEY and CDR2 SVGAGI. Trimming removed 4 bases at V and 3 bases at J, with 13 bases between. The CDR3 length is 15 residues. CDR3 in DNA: TGTGCCAGCAGTTCAGGTCCAGAAGGTGGAAACACCATATATTTT. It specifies CASSSGPEGGNTIYF.

DNA of the CDR3: TGTGCCAGCTCACCTCAAACCGGGACAGGGGTCTACAATGAGCAGTTCTTC. This sequence encodes CASSPQTGTGVYNEQFF. The rearrangement joins TRBV18 to TRBJ2-1; 10 bases agree with TRBD1. The CDR3 is 17 residues long. Germline-derived CDR1 and CDR2 are KGHSH and LQKENI. The V gene end was trimmed by 3 bases and the J gene end by 3 bases; junction bases not matched to a gene: 8.

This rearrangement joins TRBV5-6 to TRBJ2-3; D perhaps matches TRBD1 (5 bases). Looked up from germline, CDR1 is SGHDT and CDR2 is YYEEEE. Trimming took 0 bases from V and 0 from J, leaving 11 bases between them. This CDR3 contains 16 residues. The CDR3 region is CASSLGTGRSTDTQYF. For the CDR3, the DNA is TGTGCCAGCAGCTTGGGAACAGGCAGGAGCACAGATACGCAGTATTTT.

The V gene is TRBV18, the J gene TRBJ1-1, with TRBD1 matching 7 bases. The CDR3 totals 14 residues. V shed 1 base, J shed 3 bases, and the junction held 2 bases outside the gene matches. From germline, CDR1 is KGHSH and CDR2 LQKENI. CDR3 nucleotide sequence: TGTGCCAGCTCACCACAGGGGGCCGACACTGAAGCTTTCTTT. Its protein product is CASSPQGADTEAFF.

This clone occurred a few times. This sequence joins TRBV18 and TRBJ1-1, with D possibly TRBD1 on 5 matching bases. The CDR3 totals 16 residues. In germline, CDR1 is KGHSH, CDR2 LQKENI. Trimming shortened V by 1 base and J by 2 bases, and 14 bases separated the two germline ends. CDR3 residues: CASSPRAGSDNTEAFF. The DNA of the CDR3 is TGTGCCAGCTCACCACGGGCAGGGAGCGATAACACTGAAGCTTTCTTT.